The T cell receptor (beta chain) described here comes from a study of molecular identifiers for immune sequencing clone quantification listed by TCRdb under 2018. In terms of the full investigation: In a replicate experiment, RNA from about 19,000 or 110,000 naive CD8 T cells was split into five aliquots, four of which were sequenced. This methods study benchmarked molecular-identifier clustering-based TCR repertoire sequencing (MIDCIRS) and TCR RNA copy counting, using CD8 T cells to do so.

The study at large found these results: The sizes of highly expanded clones could end up underestimated when identical TCR molecules share a barcode. Spiked-in Jurkat TCR RNA (10 copies' worth), which is not part of the donor repertoire, was contained in the naive libraries. Spiked-in Jurkat TCR RNA equivalent to a single cell was reported to be detectable even among approximately 1.1 million naive CD8 T cells. Without barcode sub-clustering, chimeric consensus sequences inflated TCR diversity; chimeras reached as high as 47%. Modeling gave 3 to 3.5 recovered TCR RNA copies per cell versus 8 to 10 by digital PCR, implying around 30% capture efficiency. In CMV-specific effector cells, clones with more than 20 RNA copies contained over 97% of molecules, whereas in naive cells such clones contained under 1% of molecules.

This clonotype was counted ten times or more. Its antigen is unknown. No per-base quality is available; no much larger clone lies one base away. The germline V gene gives CDR1 as SGDLS and CDR2 as YYNGEE. V was cut back by 4 bases and J by 0 bases, leaving a gap of 14 bases between them. The cysteine opens and the phenylalanine closes a CDR3 of 15 amino acids. The retained sequence is limited to the CDR3, 45 bases, with the frame set at the first base. Library method: PCR. Instrument on record: NextSeq 500. Preparation of bulk TCR libraries followed a previously described approach, with the TCR primers listed in Table S5. Total RNA was purified with the Qiagen AllPrep DNA/RNA kit. Before analysis, reads from multiple sequencing runs of one library were combined. Turning to the authors' computational methods: Reads were retained only if their TCR constant sequence matched exactly, and those retained reads were trimmed to 150 nt and grouped according to their 12-nt molecular barcodes. Within each barcode group, reads were sub-clustered at a 15% Levenshtein threshold, and quality-weighted consensus sequences were built per RNA molecule. Non-functional sequences were filtered out, along with any lower-count sequence sitting one edit away from another sequence. Barcode sub-clusters with fewer than 20% of the maximum read count were removed, based on fitting two negative binomial distributions. TCRdb ran its own pipeline on the public reads, namely fastp trimming at Q25 and MiXCR clone calling, and kept in-frame beta chains. CDR3 protein sequences are deduplicated, and each keeps its most common genes and DNA. In this record, the V and J calls reflect TCRdb's handling and not the investigators' own analysis. The sample profile shows some 680,000 distinct CDR3 sequences; approximately 24% of them were found once. 0.78% of the sample is held by the ten biggest clonotypes.

Libraries of naive CD8 T cells were generated from roughly 20,000 to 1,000,000 sorted cells, with 10%, 30% or 50% of the purified RNA used. Naive CD8 T cells were FACS-sorted as CD8+CD4-CCR7+CD45RA+ on a BD FACSAria II into RLT Plus buffer. To test detection sensitivity, Jurkat RNA equivalent to under 12 TCR copies was spiked into samples of about 19,000-1,100,000 naive CD8 T cells. Enrichment of CD8 T cells was performed with RosetteSep CD8+ T Cell Enrichment Cocktail and Ficoll-Paque, after which ACK red cell lysis was carried out. The sample was naive CD8+ T cells from blood, with Jurkat cell RNA spiked in. The cell subset or site label for this specimen denotes: FACS-sorted CD8+CD4-CCR7+CD45RA+ naive T cells. This clonotype was obtained from a human donor in good health. Some libraries in this study had Jurkat cell RNA spiked in. The V and J genes are TRBV9 and TRBJ2-7, with the D gene too uncertain to name. The CDR3 region: CASSPPLGSSYEQYF. The DNA sequence follows: TGTGCCAGCAGCCCACCACTGGGAAGCTCCTACGAGCAGTACTTC.